Below, 2 T cell receptor beta chains from the same sample are listed, as sequenced in a study of cytomegalovirus exposure and HLA in healthy donors. Primers for the PCR totalled 60 Vbeta and 13 Jbeta. Profiled with immunoSEQ multiplex PCR; TCRdb holds only in-frame clones, not every one. Of some 150,000 clones listed, under 70% are singletons. Sequencing was performed on PBMCs. The origin of the receptors is a woman aged 25 to 45 in good health and CMV-seropositive.

The rearrangement links TRBV7-2 to TRBJ2-7; 10 bases match TRBD2. The CDR3 has 15 amino acids. V was pared by 5 bases and J by 2 bases, with 6 bases of the junction left unmatched. The germline CDR1 and CDR2 sequences are SGHTA and FQGNSA. The CDR3 region has the DNA TGTGCCAGCAGCCGAGAGGGACTAGCGCCCTACGAGCAGTACTTC. Encoded protein: CASSREGLAPYEQYF. Looking up the rest from reference TRBV7-2 and TRBJ2-7 gives the full variable domain: GAGVSQSPSNKVTEKGKDVELRCDPISGHTALYWYRQSLGQGLEFLIYFQGNSAPDKSGLPSDRFSAERTGGSVSTLTIQRTQQEDSAVYLCASSREGLAPYEQYFGPGTRLTVT.

As to this clone: The junction departs from germline at one end; a sequencing error may be responsible. The sample holds other DNA sequences that translate to the same CDR3. V and J are TRBV7-7 and TRBJ2-1, with 8 bases identical to TRBD2. CDR1 and CDR2 from the germline V gene are SSHAT and FNYEAQ (reference sequence). This CDR3 is built from 15 residues. DNA of the CDR3: TGTGCTAGCAGCTTAGGGCGGGGGGCCTACAATGAGCAGTTCTTC. This sequence encodes CASSLGRGAYNEQFF.